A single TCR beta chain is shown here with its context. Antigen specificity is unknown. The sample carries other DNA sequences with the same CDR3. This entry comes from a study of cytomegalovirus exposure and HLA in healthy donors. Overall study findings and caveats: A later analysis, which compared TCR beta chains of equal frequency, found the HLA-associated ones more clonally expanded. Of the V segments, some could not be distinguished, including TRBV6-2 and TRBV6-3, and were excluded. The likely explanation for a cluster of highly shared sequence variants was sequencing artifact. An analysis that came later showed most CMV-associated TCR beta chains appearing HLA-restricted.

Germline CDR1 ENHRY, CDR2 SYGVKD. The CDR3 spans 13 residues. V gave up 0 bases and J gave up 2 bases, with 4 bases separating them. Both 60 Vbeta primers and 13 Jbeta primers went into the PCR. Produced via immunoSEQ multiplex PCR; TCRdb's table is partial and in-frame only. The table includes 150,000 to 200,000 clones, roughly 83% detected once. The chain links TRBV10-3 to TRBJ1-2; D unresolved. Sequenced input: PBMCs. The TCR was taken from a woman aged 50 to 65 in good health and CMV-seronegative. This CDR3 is CAISESGNYGYTF. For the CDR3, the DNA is TGTGCCATCAGTGAGTCCGGGAACTATGGCTACACCTTC.